Listed here are 17 T cell receptor beta chains from one sample, sequenced in a study of cytotoxic CD8 clonotypes in ibrutinib-treated CLL. Data came from immunoSEQ multiplex PCR; TCRdb stores just in-frame clones and leaves some out. The sample consists of tens of thousands of clones, 90% of them appearing once. Sequencing was performed on PBMCs, taken after 12 months of ibrutinib treatment. All receptors derive from a human donor with chronic lymphocytic leukemia.

The chain joins TRBV5-1 to TRBJ2-3; TRBD1 matches 7 bases. Trimming took 4 bases from V and 2 from J; bases not matched to a gene: 4. Germline CDR1 is SGHRS and CDR2 is YFSETQ. CDR3 length equals 14 residues. Written as DNA, the CDR3 is TGCGCCAGCAGCCCAGGGGGACCCACAGATACGCAGTATTTT. Translated, it gives CASSPGGPTDTQYF.

The chain is built from TRBV27 and TRBJ2-1; perhaps TRBD1 as D (6 bases). The V end lost 6 bases, the J end lost 1 base, and 16 bases lay between the germline ends. Germline V gene sequence: CDR1 MNHEY, CDR2 SMNVEV (reference sequence). The CDR3 contains 16 residues. The CDR3 sequence: CASSPDRQPSYNEQFF. The CDR3 DNA follows: TGTGCCAGCAGCCCAGACAGGCAACCATCCTACAATGAGCAGTTCTTC.

This sequence joins TRBV18 and TRBJ1-1; D not certain. Trimming removed 6 bases from V and 5 bases from J, with 22 bases in between. The CDR3 is made up of 16 amino acids. Germline V gene sequence: CDR1 KGHSH, CDR2 LQKENI. In nucleotides, the CDR3 is TGTGCCAGCTCCCCGGACCAGCACCATGGTGGGACTGAAGCTTTCTTT. Protein sequence: CASSPDQHHGGTEAFF. Complete variable domain (other parts from reference TRBV18 and TRBJ1-1): NAGVMQNPRHLVRRRGQEARLRCSPMKGHSHVYWYRQLPEEGLKFMVYLQKENIIDESGMPKERFSAEFPKEGPSILRIQQVVRGDSAAYFCASSPDQHHGGTEAFFGQGTRLTVV.

The chain uses TRBV19 and TRBJ1-2; D is possibly TRBD1 (5 bases). V gave up 5 bases and J gave up 1 base, with 14 bases separating them. CDR3 length: 15 residues. Germline CDR1 LNHDA, CDR2 SQIVND (reference sequence). The chain's CDR3 is CASSPNRPHNYGYTF. The CDR3, as DNA: TGTGCCAGTAGTCCAAACAGGCCTCATAACTATGGCTACACCTTC.

The rearrangement links TRBV7-8 to TRBJ2-2; D possibly matches TRBD1 or TRBD2 (5 bases each). This CDR3 has 16 residues. The ends were cut back, 6 bases at V and 4 bases at J, with 18 bases in the middle. Germline assignment: CDR1 SGHVS and CDR2 FQNEAQ. CDR3 loop: CASRFAGSGSTGELFF. In DNA, the CDR3 is TGTGCCAGCAGGTTTGCAGGGAGCGGCAGCACCGGGGAGCTGTTTTTT.

The V gene is TRBV7-2, the J gene TRBJ1-3; D possibly corresponds to TRBD1 (6 bases). Germline V gives CDR1 SGHTA, CDR2 FQGNSA. Trimming stripped 6 bases from V and 4 bases from J, with 16 bases between. CDR3 length: 15 residues. CDR3 sequence: CASSPIRGRGNTIYF. The CDR3 DNA reads TGTGCCAGCAGTCCCATCAGGGGACGCGGAAACACCATATATTTT.

The rearrangement joins TRBV11-2 to TRBJ1-4; 9 bases map to TRBD1. Germline values: CDR1 SGHAT, CDR2 FQNNGV. The CDR3 totals 16 residues. J was trimmed by 8 bases and V by 2 bases; bases with no gene match: 9. CDR3 amino acids: CASSLPRGQGREKLFF. DNA of the CDR3: TGTGCCAGCAGCTTACCGCGGGGACAGGGCCGCGAAAAACTGTTTTTT.

The rearrangement joins TRBV29-1 to TRBJ1-1; 9 positions agree with TRBD1. The CDR3 covers 14 residues. Germline CDR1 SQVTM, CDR2 ANQGSEA. J gave up 4 bases and V 8 bases, and 11 bases lay outside the gene matches. The CDR3 DNA reads as TGCAGCACCCGAACAGGGGGCTTGAGCACTGAAGCTTTCTTT. Protein product: CSTRTGGLSTEAFF.

The rearrangement links TRBV6-5 to TRBJ1-3; a weak D match, TRBD1 (6 bases). This CDR3 is 13 amino acids long. V was shortened by 6 bases and J by 4 bases, with 10 bases between the two germline ends. The germline V gene has CDR1 MNHEY and CDR2 SVGAGI. For the CDR3, the DNA is TGTGCCAGCAGAAAAACAGGGGGAAACACCATATATTTT. It specifies CASRKTGGNTIYF.

The chain uses TRBV4-3 and TRBJ2-1; TRBD2 matches 7 bases. This CDR3 spans 17 amino acids. The germline CDR1 and CDR2 sequences are LGHNA and YSLEER. Trimming at V came to 0 bases and at J to 9 bases, leaving 14 bases not matched to a gene. The CDR3 DNA follows: TGCGCCAGCAGCCAAGAAGCACTTCGTGGGGGAGGGAGTGAGCAGTTCTTC. Translation gives CASSQEALRGGGSEQFF.

This rearrangement joins TRBV7-9 to TRBJ2-7; TRBD2 matches at 12 bases. Germline values: CDR1 SEHNR, CDR2 FQNEAQ (reference sequence). V lost 3 bases, J lost 5 bases, and 5 bases stayed unmatched. CDR3 length: 15 amino acids. The CDR3 here is CASSFRTSGTHEQYF. CDR3 in DNA: TGTGCCAGCAGCTTCCGGACTAGCGGGACACACGAGCAGTACTTC.

This clone came up once. The chain combines TRBV14 with TRBJ1-2; tentative D call: TRBD1 (5 bases). Germline CDR1 reads SGHDN; CDR2 reads FVKESK. V shed 5 bases and J shed 3 bases, with 16 bases lying between them. This CDR3 has 15 residues. Here the CDR3 reads CASSFDSPPYYGYTF. CDR3 DNA sequence: TGTGCCAGCAGCTTCGACAGCCCACCCTACTATGGCTACACCTTC.

The rearrangement uses TRBV11-2 and TRBJ2-7; TRBD2 aligns across 8 bases. In germline, CDR1 is SGHAT, CDR2 FQNNGV. The CDR3 totals 15 residues. Trimming removed 1 base from V and 5 bases from J; junction bases left unmatched: 7. Written as DNA, the CDR3 is TGTGCCAGCAGCTTAGGGGCGGGAGGCAGAGACGAGCAGTACTTC. Translation: CASSLGAGGRDEQYF.

V and J are TRBV15 and TRBJ1-1; the D gene is possibly TRBD1 (5 bases). This CDR3 spans 15 amino acids. The V end lost 0 bases, the J end lost 1 base, and 9 bases lay between the germline ends. Germline V gene data show CDR1 as LNHNV and CDR2 as YYDKDF (reference sequence). The DNA of the CDR3 is TGTGCCACCAGCAGAGATTTACAGGCGAACACTGAAGCTTTCTTT. As protein: CATSRDLQANTEAFF.

The chain couples TRBV6-5 to TRBJ2-2; unclear D gene. This CDR3 spans 15 amino acids. Trimming pared 0 bases from V and 3 bases from J, leaving 8 bases between. In germline, CDR1 is MNHEY, CDR2 SVGAGI. CDR3 sequence (DNA): TGTGCCAGCAGTTACTCGAACCGGCACACCGGGGAGCTGTTTTTT. This sequence encodes CASSYSNRHTGELFF.

The rearrangement links TRBV19 to TRBJ2-4; D gene ambiguous. Germline values: CDR1 LNHDA, CDR2 SQIVND (reference sequence). The CDR3 totals 12 residues. The V gene lost 4 bases and the J gene lost 6 bases, with 7 bases spanning the gap. CDR3 protein: CASSTPVNIQYF. CDR3 bases: TGTGCCAGTAGTACCCCGGTAAACATTCAGTACTTC.

In DNA, the CDR3 is TGTGCCAGCAGCTTGACAGGGGGCGGGTACGAGCAGTACTTC. It codes for CASSLTGGGYEQYF. The genes are TRBV5-6 and TRBJ2-7; TRBD1 agrees at 9 bases. Germline CDR1 SGHDT, CDR2 YYEEEE. The CDR3 loop spans 14 amino acids. V dropped 1 base and J dropped 4; count of bases not matched to a gene: 3.